The 6 T cell receptor beta chains in this list originate from one sample, sequenced in a study of metastatic and nonmetastatic thyroid tumors. Patients had received no treatment of any kind before thyroid surgery. Using MiXCR, TCRdb re-called clones from the PCR reads. Counted here are around 8,000 clones, approximately 30% occurring once; the ten biggest clones make up around 41%. Sequences were obtained from tumor tissue. The source is a male donor with papillary thyroid cancer or a benign thyroid nodule (not recorded which). Some clones in this sample may be carry-over from other donors' samples.

V gene TRBV28 combines with J gene TRBJ2-1; 8 bases agree with TRBD1. V shed 5 bases and J 12 bases; nucleotides not matched to a gene: 6. Germline assignment: CDR1 MDHEN and CDR2 SYDVKM. The CDR3 runs 12 residues. This CDR3 is CASSPPTGGQFF. The DNA of the CDR3 is TGTGCCAGCAGTCCCCCAACAGGGGGGCAGTTCTTC.

This clone was observed a few times. Here the CDR3 DNA reads TGTGCCAGCAGTTCATTAGCGGGAGGGCCAAGCCGTGAGCAGTTCTTC. Amino acid sequence: CASSSLAGGPSREQFF. The J gene is TRBJ2-1, the V gene TRBV28, with 11 positions matching TRBD2. The CDR3 spans 16 residues. CDR1 MDHEN and CDR2 SYDVKM come from the germline V gene. The V segment lost 4 bases and the J segment 9 bases; nucleotides outside the gene matches: 11. Variable domain in full (rest from reference TRBV28 and TRBJ2-1): DVKVTQSSRYLVKRTGEKVFLECVQDMDHENMFWYRQDPGLGLRLIYFSYDVKMKEKGDIPEGYSVSREKKERFSLILESASTNQTSMYLCASSSLAGGPSREQFFGPGTRLTVL.

This clone came up a few times. The chain combines TRBV6-4 with TRBJ2-2; D is unresolved. This CDR3 region has 14 residues. Trimming shortened V by 6 bases and J by 1 base, and 9 bases separated the two germline ends. Per germline, CDR1 MRHNA and CDR2 SNTAGT. This CDR3 reads CASSPGQNTGELFF. Written as DNA, the CDR3 is TGTGCCAGCAGCCCCGGGCAGAACACCGGGGAGCTGTTTTTT.

This chain's CDR3 is CASSFGATDTQYF. The CDR3 DNA follows: TGTGCCAGCAGCTTCGGAGCCACAGATACGCAGTATTTT. The chain is built from TRBV7-2 and TRBJ2-3; D is unclear. From germline, CDR1 is SGHTA and CDR2 FQGNSA. V was trimmed by 3 bases and J by 2 bases, leaving 6 bases between them. This CDR3 contains 13 residues.

The table lists this clone with a few counts. This rearrangement joins TRBV11-3 to TRBJ2-5; D may correspond to TRBD1 or TRBD2 (5 bases each). Germline values: CDR1 SGHNT, CDR2 YENEEA. The CDR3 loop spans 15 amino acids. Trimming removed 2 bases at V and 4 bases at J, with 14 bases between. In DNA, the CDR3 is TGTGCCAGCAGCTTATCCGGGACGAGAAGAGAGACCCAGTACTTC. Amino acid sequence: CASSLSGTRRETQYF.

This clone was detected only a few times. The chain carries TRBV6-1 and TRBJ1-5; D is undetermined. Germline-derived CDR1 and CDR2 are MNHNS and SASEGT. The ends were cut back, 1 base at V and 7 bases at J, with 14 bases in the middle. This CDR3 region has 15 residues. This CDR3 reads CASSEGRRDSQPQHF. CDR3 bases: TGTGCCAGCAGTGAAGGCAGAAGAGATTCCCAGCCCCAGCATTTT.